The rows below give T cell receptor beta chains drawn from one sample of a study of T-cell reconstitution after alpha-beta-depleted transplantation in children. MiXCR, applied by TCRdb to the PCR reads, yields one record per CDR3 protein. The sample contains about 640,000 distinct CDR3 sequences, 16% of which appear only once. The input for sequencing was PBMCs from the stem cell graft donor, taken from the stem cell graft. The source is a human donor who donated a stem cell graft to a child with acute myeloid leukemia. Both conserved end residues are part of each CDR3. The order of the fields is V gene, CDR3 length, J gene, CDR3 protein.

TRBV20-1,17,TRBJ1-2,CSARDTPGAVRGYGYTF
TRBV12-3/TRBV12-4,13,TRBJ2-2,CASSSALTGELFF
TRBV20-1,14,TRBJ1-1,CSAATAGGRAEAFF
TRBV11-2,14,TRBJ1-5,CASSQRGHNQPQHF
TRBV7-6,15,TRBJ1-4,CASSPETGGSEKLFF
TRBV20-1,11,TRBJ2-1,CSALLPHEQFF
TRBV3-1,14,TRBJ1-2,CASSQDGFHYGYTF
TRBV6-2/TRBV6-3,16,TRBJ2-1,CASSSTSGGLSNEQFF
TRBV9,18,TRBJ1-1,CASSPRSDSYFMNTEAFF
TRBV20-1,12,TRBJ2-7,CSARTQAYEQYF
TRBV4-1,18,TRBJ2-2,CASSRVGQGVRKAGELFF
TRBV11-2,17,TRBJ2-1,CASSSRTSGTTYNEQFF
TRBV20-1,15,TRBJ1-3,CSARPNRGTGNTIYF
TRBV7-9,13,TRBJ2-7,CASSPRDGYEQYF
TRBV5-1,15,TRBJ1-4,CASSFETGGFGKLFF
TRBV2,14,TRBJ2-1,CASRDIINSEVQFF
TRBV2,12,TRBJ2-1,CASTTVGQGEFF
TRBV20-1,15,TRBJ1-2,CSASPRGGLNYGYTF
TRBV7-9,15,TRBJ2-4,CASSHTGIAKNIQYF
TRBV29-1,17,TRBJ1-5,CSVKDQGDLRRNQPQHF
TRBV20-1,16,TRBJ2-7,CSAIREGRTSIDEQYF
TRBV6-1,14,TRBJ2-2,CASSPETNTGELFF
TRBV11-2,13,TRBJ2-2,CASSLAAGRVLFF
TRBV20-1,13,TRBJ1-1,CSARDGGHTEAFF
TRBV18,18,TRBJ1-5,CASSHTAGGIYSNQPQHF
TRBV3-1,15,TRBJ1-6,CASSLGQRTNSPLHF
TRBV6-1,16,TRBJ2-3,CASSERTSYSPDTQYF
TRBV10-2,14,TRBJ2-3,CASTLAGGADTQYF
TRBV30,16,TRBJ2-7,CAWSMYVGEITYEQYF
TRBV20-1,16,TRBJ1-4,CSARDLRTGGPEKLFF
TRBV24-1,17,TRBJ2-1,CATSDFGAGDSYNEQFF
TRBV5-2,13,TRBJ2-7,CAMGPGPTCEQYF
TRBV6-1,12,TRBJ1-4,CASRDYGRKLFF
TRBV20-1,15,TRBJ1-4,CSAEPYRGSDEKLFF
TRBV5-6,14,TRBJ1-2,CASSPTGVKDGYTF
TRBV12-3/TRBV12-4,17,TRBJ1-5,CASRFNGDALGNQPQHF
TRBV29-1,11,TRBJ2-7,CSVEQVHEQYF
TRBV7-7,14,TRBJ2-3,CASSRDNGADTQYF
TRBV12-3/TRBV12-4,15,TRBJ2-2,CASRPGQGITGELFF
TRBV24-1,15,TRBJ2-1,CATSDSGHSYNEQFF
TRBV9,16,TRBJ2-1,CASSAGGQGTYNEQFF
TRBV4-3,13,TRBJ2-7,CASSRRGRYEQYF
TRBV4-2,15,TRBJ1-3,CASSQTGGRGNTIYF
TRBV7-2,14,TRBJ1-1,CASSIRTGNTEAFF
TRBV12-3/TRBV12-4,14,TRBJ2-3,CASSPEARPDTQYF
TRBV7-7,13,TRBJ1-6,CASSPRAGEALHF
TRBV5-5,16,TRBJ2-5,CASSSEGEARQETQYF
TRBV10-2,13,TRBJ1-6,CACLGLRNSPLHF
TRBV20-1,14,TRBJ2-3,CSASLAGVTDTQYF
TRBV10-3,12,TRBJ1-2,CAISADADGYTF
TRBV7-2,13,TRBJ1-1,CASSYLYNTEAFF
TRBV5-6,13,TRBJ2-1,CASSLERPDEQFF
TRBV15,16,TRBJ1-3,CATSTLLTEAGNTIYF
TRBV5-1,14,TRBJ2-1,CASSVRGGRNEQFF
TRBV4-1,18,TRBJ2-3,CASSQDEEAGLEGYTQYF
TRBV7-9,15,TRBJ1-1,CASSPQGSLNTEAFF
TRBV20-1,14,TRBJ2-7,CSAKLAARSYEQYF
TRBV2,15,TRBJ2-5,CASILDRGLQETQYF
TRBV7-3,16,TRBJ2-6,CASSLHPSSGANVLTF
TRBV7-2,15,TRBJ2-1,CASRSGARSYNEQFF